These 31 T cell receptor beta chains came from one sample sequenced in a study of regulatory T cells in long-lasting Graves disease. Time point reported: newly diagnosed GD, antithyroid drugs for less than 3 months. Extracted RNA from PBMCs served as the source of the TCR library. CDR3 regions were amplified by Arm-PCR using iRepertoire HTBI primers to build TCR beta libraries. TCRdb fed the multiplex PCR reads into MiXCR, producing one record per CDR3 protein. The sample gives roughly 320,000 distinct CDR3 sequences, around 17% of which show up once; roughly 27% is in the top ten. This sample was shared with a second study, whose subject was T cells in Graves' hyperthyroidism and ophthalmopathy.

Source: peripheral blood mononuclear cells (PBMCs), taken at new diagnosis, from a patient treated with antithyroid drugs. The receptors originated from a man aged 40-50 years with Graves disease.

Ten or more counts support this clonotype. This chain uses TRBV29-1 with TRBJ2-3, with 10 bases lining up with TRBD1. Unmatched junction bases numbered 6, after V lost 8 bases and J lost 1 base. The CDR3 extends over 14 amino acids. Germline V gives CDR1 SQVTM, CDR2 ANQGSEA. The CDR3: CSQGTGVGTDTQYF. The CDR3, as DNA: TGCAGCCAAGGGACAGGGGTGGGCACAGATACGCAGTATTTT.

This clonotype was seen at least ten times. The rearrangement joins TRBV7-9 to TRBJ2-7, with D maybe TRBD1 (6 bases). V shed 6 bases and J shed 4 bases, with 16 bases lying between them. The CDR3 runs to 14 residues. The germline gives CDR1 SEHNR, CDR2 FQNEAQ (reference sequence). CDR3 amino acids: CASSYPGQTYEQYF. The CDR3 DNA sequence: TGTGCCAGCAGTTATCCGGGACAAACTTACGAGCAGTACTTC.

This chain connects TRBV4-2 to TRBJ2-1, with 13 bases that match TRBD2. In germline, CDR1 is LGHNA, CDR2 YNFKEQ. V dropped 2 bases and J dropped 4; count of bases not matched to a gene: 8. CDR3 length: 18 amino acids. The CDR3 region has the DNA TGTGCCAGCAGCCAAAGTGGGCGACTAGCGGGGGGATACAATGAGCAGTTCTTC. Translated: CASSQSGRLAGGYNEQFF.

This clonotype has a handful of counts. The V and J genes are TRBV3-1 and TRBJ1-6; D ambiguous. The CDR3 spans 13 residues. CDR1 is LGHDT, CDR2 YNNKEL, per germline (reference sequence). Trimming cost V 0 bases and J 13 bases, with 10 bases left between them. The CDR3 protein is CASSQEGRSPLHF. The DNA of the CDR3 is TGTGCCAGCAGCCAAGAAGGACGAAGCCCCCTCCACTTT.

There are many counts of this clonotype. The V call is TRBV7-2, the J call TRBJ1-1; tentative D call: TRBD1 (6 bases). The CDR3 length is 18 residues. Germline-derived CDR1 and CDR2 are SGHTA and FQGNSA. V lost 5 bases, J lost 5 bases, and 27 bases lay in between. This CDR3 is CASSLLLVQFTGRTEAFF. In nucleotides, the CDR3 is TGTGCCAGCAGCCTCCTCCTCGTACAGTTCACAGGGAGGACTGAAGCTTTCTTT. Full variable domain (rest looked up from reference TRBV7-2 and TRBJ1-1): GAGVSQSPSNKVTEKGKDVELRCDPISGHTALYWYRQSLGQGLEFLIYFQGNSAPDKSGLPSDRFSAERTGGSVSTLTIQRTQQEDSAVYLCASSLLLVQFTGRTEAFFGQGTRLTVV.

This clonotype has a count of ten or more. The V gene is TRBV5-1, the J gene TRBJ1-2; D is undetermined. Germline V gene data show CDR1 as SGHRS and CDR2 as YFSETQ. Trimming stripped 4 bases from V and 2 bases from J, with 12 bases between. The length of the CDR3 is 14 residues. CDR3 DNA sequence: TGCGCCAGCAGCACACGTGAAACCAACTATGGCTACACCTTC. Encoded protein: CASSTRETNYGYTF.

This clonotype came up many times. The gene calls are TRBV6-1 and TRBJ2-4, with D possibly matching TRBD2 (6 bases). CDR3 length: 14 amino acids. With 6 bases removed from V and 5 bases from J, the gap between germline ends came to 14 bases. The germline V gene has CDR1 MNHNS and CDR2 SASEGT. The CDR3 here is CASRFGGFENIQYF. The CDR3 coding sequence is TGTGCCAGCAGGTTTGGAGGGTTTGAAAACATTCAGTACTTC.

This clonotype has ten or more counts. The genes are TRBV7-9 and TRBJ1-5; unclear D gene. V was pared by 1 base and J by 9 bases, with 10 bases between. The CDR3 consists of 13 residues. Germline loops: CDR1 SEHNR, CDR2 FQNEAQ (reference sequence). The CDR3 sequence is CASSLGPFGPQHF. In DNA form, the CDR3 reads TGTGCCAGCAGCTTAGGTCCATTCGGGCCCCAGCATTTT.

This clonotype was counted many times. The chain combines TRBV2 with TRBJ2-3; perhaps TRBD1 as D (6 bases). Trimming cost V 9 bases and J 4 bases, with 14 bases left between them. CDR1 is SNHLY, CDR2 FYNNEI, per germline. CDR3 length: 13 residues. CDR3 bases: TGTGCCAGGAGGGGGAACAGCTCAGATACGCAGTATTTT. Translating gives CARRGNSSDTQYF.

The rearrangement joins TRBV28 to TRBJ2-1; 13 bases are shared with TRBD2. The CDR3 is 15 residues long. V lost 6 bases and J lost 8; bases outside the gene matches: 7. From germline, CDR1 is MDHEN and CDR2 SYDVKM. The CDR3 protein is CASRGTSGASDEQFF. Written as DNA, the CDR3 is TGTGCCAGCAGGGGGACTAGCGGGGCGTCCGATGAGCAGTTCTTC.

The CDR3 sequence is CASSPNSISSYNEQFF. The DNA for the CDR3 is TGTGCCAGCAGCCCCAACAGTATAAGCTCCTACAATGAGCAGTTCTTC. V and J are TRBV6-1 and TRBJ2-1; D gene ambiguous. Germline CDR1 is MNHNS and CDR2 is SASEGT. V was trimmed by 6 bases and J by 0 bases, leaving 15 bases between them. CDR3 length: 16 amino acids.

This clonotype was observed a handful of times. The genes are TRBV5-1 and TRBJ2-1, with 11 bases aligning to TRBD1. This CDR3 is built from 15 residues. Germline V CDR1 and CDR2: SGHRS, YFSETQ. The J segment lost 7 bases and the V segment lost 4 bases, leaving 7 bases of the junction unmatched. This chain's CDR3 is CASSGGQGAGNEQFF. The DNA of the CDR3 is TGCGCCAGCAGCGGCGGACAGGGGGCTGGGAATGAGCAGTTCTTC.

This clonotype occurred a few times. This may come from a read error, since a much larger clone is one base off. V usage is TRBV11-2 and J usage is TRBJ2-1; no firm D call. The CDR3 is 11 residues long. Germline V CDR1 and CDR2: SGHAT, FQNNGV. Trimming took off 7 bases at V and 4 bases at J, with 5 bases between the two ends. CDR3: CASNGYNEQFF. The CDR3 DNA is TGTGCCAGCAACGGATACAATGAGCAGTTCTTC.

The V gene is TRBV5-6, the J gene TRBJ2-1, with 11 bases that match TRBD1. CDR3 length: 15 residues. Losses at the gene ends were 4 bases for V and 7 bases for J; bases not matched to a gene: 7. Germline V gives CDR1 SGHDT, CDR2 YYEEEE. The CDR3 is CASSRTGGQVNEQFF. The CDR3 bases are TGTGCCAGCAGCCGGACAGGGGGCCAAGTAAATGAGCAGTTCTTC.

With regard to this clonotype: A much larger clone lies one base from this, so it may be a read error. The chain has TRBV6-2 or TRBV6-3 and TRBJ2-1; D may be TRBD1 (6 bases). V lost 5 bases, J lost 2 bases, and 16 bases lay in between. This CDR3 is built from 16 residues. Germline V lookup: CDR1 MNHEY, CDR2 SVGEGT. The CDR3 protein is CASSAFDRIAYNEQFF. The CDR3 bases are TGTGCCAGCAGTGCCTTTGACAGGATCGCCTACAATGAGCAGTTCTTC.

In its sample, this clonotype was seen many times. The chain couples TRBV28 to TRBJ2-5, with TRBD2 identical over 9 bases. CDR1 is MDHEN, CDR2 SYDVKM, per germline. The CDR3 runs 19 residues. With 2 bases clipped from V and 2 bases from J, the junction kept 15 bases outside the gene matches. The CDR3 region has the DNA TGTGCCAGCAGTTTAACCCCCACCTCTAGCGGGGTGGGACAAGAGACCCAGTACTTC. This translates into CASSLTPTSSGVGQETQYF.

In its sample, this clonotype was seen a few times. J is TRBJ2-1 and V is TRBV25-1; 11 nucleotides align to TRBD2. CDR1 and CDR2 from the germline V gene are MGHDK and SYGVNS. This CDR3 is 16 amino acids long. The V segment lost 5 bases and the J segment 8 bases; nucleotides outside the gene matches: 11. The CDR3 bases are TGTGCCAGCAGTCAAGAGACTAGCGGGGCCCGCTATGAGCAGTTCTTC. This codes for CASSQETSGARYEQFF.

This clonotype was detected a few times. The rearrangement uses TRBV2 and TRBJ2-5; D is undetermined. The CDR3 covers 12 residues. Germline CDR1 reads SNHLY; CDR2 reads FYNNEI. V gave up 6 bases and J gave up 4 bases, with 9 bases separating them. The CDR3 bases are TGTGCCAGCAGCCCGGGCGTAGAGACCCAGTACTTC. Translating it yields CASSPGVETQYF.

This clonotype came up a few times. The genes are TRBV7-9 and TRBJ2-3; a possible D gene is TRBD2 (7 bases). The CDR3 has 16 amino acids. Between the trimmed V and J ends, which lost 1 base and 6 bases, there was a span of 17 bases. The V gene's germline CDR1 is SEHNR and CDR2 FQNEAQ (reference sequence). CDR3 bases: TGTGCCAGCAGCTTAGTAGGGGGGGACTCCACCGATACGCAGTATTTT. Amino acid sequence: CASSLVGGDSTDTQYF.

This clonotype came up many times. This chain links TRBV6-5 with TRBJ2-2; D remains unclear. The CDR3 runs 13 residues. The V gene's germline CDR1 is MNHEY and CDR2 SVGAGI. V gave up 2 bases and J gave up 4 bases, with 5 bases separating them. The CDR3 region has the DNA TGTGCCAGCAGTTACCTCACCACCGGGGAGCTGTTTTTT. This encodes CASSYLTTGELFF.

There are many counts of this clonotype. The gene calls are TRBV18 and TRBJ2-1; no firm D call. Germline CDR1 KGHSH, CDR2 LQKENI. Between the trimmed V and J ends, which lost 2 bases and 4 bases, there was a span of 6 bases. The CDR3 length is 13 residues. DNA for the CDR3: TGTGCCAGCTCACCAATCAAATACAATGAGCAGTTCTTC. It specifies CASSPIKYNEQFF.

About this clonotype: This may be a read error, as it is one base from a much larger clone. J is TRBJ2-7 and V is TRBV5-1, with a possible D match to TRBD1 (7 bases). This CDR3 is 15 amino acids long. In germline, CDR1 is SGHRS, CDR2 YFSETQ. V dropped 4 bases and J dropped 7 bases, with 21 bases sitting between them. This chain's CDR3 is CASSAQGGSYNEQYF. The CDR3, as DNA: TGCGCCAGCAGCGCCCAGGGGGGTTCCTACAATGAGCAGTACTTC.

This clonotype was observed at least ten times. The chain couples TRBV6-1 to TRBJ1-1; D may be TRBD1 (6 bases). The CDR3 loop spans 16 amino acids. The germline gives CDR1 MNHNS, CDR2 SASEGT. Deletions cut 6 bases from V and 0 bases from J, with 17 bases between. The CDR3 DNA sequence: TGTGCCAGCAGAGCCAGGGGAGGGTTCATGAACACTGAAGCTTTCTTT. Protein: CASRARGGFMNTEAFF.

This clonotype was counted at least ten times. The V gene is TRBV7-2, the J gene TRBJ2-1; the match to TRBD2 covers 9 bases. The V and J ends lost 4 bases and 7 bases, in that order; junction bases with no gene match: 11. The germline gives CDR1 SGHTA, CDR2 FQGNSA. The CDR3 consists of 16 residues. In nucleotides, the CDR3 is TGTGCCAGCAGCTCTAGGTGGCGGGGGGGCCCGAATGAGCAGTTCTTC. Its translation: CASSSRWRGGPNEQFF.

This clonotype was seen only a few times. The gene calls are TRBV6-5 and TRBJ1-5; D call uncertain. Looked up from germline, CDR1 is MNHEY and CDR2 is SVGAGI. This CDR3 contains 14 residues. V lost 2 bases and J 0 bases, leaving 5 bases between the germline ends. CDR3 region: CASSYVGSNQPQHF. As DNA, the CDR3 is TGTGCCAGCAGTTACGTCGGTAGCAATCAGCCCCAGCATTTT.

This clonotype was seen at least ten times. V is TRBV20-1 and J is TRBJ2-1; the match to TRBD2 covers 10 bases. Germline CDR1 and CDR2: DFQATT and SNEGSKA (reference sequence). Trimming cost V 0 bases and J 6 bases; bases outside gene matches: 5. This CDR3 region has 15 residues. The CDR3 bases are TGCAGTGCTAGAGATCCGAGCGGGGGGGGCAATGAGCAGTTCTTC. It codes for CSARDPSGGGNEQFF.

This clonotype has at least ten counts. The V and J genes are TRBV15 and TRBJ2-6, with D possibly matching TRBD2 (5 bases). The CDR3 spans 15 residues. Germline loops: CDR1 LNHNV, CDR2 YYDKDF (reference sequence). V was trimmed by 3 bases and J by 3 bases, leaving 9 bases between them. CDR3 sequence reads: CATSSPGSGANVLTF. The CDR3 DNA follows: TGTGCCACCAGCAGTCCTGGGAGTGGGGCCAACGTCCTGACTTTC.

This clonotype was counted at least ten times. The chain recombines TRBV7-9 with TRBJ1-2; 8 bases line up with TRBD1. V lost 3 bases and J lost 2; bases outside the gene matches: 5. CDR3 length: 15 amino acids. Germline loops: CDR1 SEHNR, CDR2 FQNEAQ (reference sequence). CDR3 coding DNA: TGTGCCAGCAGCTTGGACAGGGACGGGAACTATGGCTACACCTTC. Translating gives CASSLDRDGNYGYTF. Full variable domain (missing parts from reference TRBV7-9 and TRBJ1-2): DTGVSQNPRHKITKRGQNVTFRCDPISEHNRLYWYRQTLGQGPEFLTYFQNEAQLEKSRLLSDRFSAERPKGSFSTLEIQRTEQGDSAMYLCASSLDRDGNYGYTFGSGTRLTVV.

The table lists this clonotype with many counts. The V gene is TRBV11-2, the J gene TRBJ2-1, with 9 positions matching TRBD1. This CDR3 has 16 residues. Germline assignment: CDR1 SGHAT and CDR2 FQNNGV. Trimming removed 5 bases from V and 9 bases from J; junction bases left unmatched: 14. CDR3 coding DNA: TGTGCCAGCAGCGCCTCCGGGGGACAGGGACTCGGTGAGCAGTTCTTC. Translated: CASSASGGQGLGEQFF.

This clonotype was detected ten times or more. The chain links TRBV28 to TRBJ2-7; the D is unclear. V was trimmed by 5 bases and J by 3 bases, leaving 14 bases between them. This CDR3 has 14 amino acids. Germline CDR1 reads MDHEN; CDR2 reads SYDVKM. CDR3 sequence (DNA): TGTGCCAGCAGTGCCCCGGCGGCGAGCTACGAGCAGTACTTC. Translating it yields CASSAPAASYEQYF.

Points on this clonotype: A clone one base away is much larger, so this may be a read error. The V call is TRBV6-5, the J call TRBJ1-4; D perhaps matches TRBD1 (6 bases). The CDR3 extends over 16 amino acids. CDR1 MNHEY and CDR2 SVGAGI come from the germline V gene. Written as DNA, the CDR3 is TGTGACAGCAGTTCCGACAGGTTTGCGAATTCGGGAAAACTGTTTTTT. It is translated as CDSSSDRFANSGKLFF.